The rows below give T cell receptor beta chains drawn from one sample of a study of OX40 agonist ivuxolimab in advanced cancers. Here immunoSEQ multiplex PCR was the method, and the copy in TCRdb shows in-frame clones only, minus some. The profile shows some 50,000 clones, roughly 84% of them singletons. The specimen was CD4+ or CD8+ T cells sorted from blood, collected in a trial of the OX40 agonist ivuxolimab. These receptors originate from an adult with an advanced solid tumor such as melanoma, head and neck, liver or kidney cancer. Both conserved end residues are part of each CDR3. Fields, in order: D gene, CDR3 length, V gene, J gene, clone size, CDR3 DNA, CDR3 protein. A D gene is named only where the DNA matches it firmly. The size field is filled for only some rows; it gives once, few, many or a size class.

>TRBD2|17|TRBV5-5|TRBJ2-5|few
TGTGCCAGCAGCGGTAAAGCCGGGACTAGCATACAAGAGACCCAGTACTTC
CASSGKAGTSIQETQYF
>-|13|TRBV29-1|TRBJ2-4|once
TGCAGCGTTGAAGAGGGGGCCAAAAACATTCAGTACTTC
CSVEEGAKNIQYF
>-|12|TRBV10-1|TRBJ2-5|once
TGCGCCAGTGATACACGGGAGGAGACCCAGTACTTC
CASDTREETQYF
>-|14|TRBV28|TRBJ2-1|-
TGTGCCAGCAGTTTATATGGCAGCTACAATGAGCAGTTCTTC
CASSLYGSYNEQFF
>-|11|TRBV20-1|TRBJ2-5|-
TGCAGTGCGCCATACCAAGAGACCCAGTACTTC
CSAPYQETQYF
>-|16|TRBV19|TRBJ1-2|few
TGTGCCAGCCCGAACCCCCAGAATCGGTCTAACTATGGCTACACCTTC
CASPNPQNRSNYGYTF
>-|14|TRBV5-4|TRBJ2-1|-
TGTGCCAGCAGCACCGGGACTGCCTGGGATGAGCAGTTCTTC
CASSTGTAWDEQFF
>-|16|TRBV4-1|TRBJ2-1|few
TGCGCCAGCAGCCATATCGACATACTATCCTACAATGAGCAGTTCTTC
CASSHIDILSYNEQFF
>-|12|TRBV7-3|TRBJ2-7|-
TGTGCCAGCAGCCCAGGGGGGGACGAGCAGTACTTC
CASSPGGDEQYF
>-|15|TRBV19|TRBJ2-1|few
TGTGCCAGTAGTATGAAACTACCTACCTACAATGAGCAGTTCTTC
CASSMKLPTYNEQFF
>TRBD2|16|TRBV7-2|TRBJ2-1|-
TGTGCCAGCAGCTTAAGGACTAGCGGGCCCTGGGGGGAGCAGTTCTTC
CASSLRTSGPWGEQFF
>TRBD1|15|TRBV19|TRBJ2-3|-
TGTGCCAGTAGTATTGGGCAGGGGGCATCAGATACGCAGTATTTT
CASSIGQGASDTQYF
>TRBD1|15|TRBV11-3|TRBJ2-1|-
TGTGCCAGCAGCTTTGGACAGGGGAGTCGGAATGAGCAGTTCTTC
CASSFGQGSRNEQFF
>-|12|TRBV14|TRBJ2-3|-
TGTGCCAGCAGCCAAGATTGGGGTACGCAGTATTTT
CASSQDWGTQYF
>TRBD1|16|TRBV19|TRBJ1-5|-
TGTGCCAGTAGTATTCCGGGACAGGGGGCACGTCAGCCCCAGCATTTT
CASSIPGQGARQPQHF
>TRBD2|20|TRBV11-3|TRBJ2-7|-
TGTGCCAGCAGCTTAGATCGAGGGCCTTTTGTCTCAGCGGGAGGGAGCGAGCAGTACTTC
CASSLDRGPFVSAGGSEQYF
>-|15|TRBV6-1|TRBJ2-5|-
TGTGCCAGCAGTGAATCGGTAGGGGAGCAAGAGGCCCAGTACTTC
CASSESVGEQEAQYF
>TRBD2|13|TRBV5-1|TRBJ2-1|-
TGCGCCAGCAGCGCCGGGACTAGTGCTGAGCAGTTCTTC
CASSAGTSAEQFF